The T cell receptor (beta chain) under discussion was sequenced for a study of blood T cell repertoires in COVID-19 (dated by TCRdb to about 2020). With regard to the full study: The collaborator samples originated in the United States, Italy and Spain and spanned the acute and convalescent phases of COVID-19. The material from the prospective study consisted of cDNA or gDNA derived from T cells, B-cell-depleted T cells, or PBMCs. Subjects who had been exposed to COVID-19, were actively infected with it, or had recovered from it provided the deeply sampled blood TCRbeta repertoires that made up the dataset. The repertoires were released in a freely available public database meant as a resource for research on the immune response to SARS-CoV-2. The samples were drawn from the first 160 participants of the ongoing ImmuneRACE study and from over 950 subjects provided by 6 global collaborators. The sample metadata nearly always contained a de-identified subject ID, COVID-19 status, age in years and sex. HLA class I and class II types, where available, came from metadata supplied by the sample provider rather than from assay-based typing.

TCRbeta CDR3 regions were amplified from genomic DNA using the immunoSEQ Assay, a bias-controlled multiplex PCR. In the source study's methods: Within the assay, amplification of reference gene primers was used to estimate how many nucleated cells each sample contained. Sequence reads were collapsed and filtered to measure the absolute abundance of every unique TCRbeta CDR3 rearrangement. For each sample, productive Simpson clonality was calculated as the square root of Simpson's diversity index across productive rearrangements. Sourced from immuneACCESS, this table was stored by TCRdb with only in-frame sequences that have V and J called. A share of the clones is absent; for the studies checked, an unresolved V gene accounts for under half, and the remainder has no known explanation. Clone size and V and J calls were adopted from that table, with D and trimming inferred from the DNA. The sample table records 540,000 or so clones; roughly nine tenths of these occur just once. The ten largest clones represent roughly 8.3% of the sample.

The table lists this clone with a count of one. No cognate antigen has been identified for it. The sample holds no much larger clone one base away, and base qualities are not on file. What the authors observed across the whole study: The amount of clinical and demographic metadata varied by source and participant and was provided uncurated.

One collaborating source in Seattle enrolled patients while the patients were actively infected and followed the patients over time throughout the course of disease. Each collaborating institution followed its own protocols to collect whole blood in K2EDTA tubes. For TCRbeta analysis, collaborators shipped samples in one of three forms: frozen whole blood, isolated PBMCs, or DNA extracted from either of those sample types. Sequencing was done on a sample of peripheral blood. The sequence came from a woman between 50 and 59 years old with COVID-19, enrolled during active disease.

The CDR3 protein is CASSSNPTYSGNTIYF. The bases read TGCGCCAGCAGCTCTAATCCAACCTACTCTGGAAACACCATATATTTT. The rearranged chain carries TRBV5-1 and TRBJ1-3; the D gene remains uncertain. V and J are truncated by 3 bases and 0 bases respectively, leaving an intervening sequence of 13 bases. The germline V gene provides CDR1 SGHRS and CDR2 YFSETQ. The CDR3 contains 16 residues, cysteine and phenylalanine counted. Of the read, only the CDR3 DNA is kept; its 48 bases are in frame from base 1.